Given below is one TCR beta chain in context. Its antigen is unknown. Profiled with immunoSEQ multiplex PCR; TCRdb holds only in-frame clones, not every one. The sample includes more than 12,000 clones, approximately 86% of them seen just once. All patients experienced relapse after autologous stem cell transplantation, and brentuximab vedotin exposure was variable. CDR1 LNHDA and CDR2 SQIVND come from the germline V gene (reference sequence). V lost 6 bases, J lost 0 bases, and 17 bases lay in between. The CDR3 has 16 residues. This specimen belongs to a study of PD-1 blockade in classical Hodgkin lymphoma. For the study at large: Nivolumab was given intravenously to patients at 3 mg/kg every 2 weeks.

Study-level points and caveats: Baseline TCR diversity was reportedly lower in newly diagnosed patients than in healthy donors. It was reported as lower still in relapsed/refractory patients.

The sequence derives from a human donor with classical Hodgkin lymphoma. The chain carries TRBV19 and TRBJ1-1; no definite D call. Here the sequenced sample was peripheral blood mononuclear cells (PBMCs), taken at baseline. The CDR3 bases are TGTGCCAGTAGCCCCGGCCAGTATTACATGAACACTGAAGCTTTCTTT. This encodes CASSPGQYYMNTEAFF.